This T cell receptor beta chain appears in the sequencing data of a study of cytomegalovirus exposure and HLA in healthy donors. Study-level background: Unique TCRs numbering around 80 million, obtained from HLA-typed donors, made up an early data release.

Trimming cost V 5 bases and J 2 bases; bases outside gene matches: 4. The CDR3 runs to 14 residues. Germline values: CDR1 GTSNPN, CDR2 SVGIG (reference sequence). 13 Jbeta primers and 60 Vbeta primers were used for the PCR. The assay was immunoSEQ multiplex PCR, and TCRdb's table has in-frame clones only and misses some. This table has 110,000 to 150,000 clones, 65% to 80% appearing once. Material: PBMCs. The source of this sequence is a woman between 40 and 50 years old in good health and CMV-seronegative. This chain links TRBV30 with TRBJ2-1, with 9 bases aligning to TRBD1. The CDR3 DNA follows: TGTGCCTGGGGAAGACAGGGGGCCTACAATGAGCAGTTCTTC. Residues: CAWGRQGAYNEQFF.